Presented here are 31 T cell receptor beta chains from one specimen sequenced in a study of technical replicates of blood from four donors. Produced via immunoSEQ multiplex PCR; TCRdb's table is partial and in-frame only. The sample includes roughly 81,000 clones, less than 98% of them seen just once. The source material was T cells isolated from PBMCs. The receptors originated from a human donor in good health.

This chain links TRBV29-1 with TRBJ2-7; D ambiguous. CDR1 is SQVTM, CDR2 ANQGSEA, per germline. The CDR3 length is 12 residues. Trimming cost V 5 bases and J 3 bases, with 11 bases left between them. The chain's CDR3 is CSVQHTDYEQYF. CDR3 coding DNA: TGCAGCGTTCAACACACCGACTACGAGCAGTACTTC.

The V gene is TRBV25-1, the J gene TRBJ2-1; TRBD1 matches at 7 bases. Unmatched junction bases numbered 10, after V lost 4 bases and J lost 4 bases. The CDR3 contains 16 residues. Germline assignment: CDR1 MGHDK and CDR2 SYGVNS. The DNA of the CDR3 is TGTGCCAGCAGTGCTTTTACAGGGGTATCTTACAATGAGCAGTTCTTC. Protein product: CASSAFTGVSYNEQFF.

This chain uses TRBV6-5 with TRBJ2-7; 9 bases map to TRBD1. Losses at the gene ends were 9 bases for V and 7 bases for J; bases not matched to a gene: 16. CDR3 size: 15 residues. CDR1 and CDR2 from the germline V gene are MNHEY and SVGAGI. The CDR3 here is CASQGADRGSKEQYF. DNA for the CDR3: TGTGCCAGTCAGGGAGCGGACAGGGGTTCGAAGGAGCAGTACTTC.

J is TRBJ2-1 and V is TRBV30; TRBD1 matches 7 bases. Per the germline V gene, CDR1 is GTSNPN and CDR2 is SVGIG (reference sequence). The V and J ends lost 8 bases and 7 bases, in that order; junction bases with no gene match: 20. The CDR3 extends over 16 amino acids. CDR3: CAGRVAGQGVPNEQFF. CDR3 DNA sequence: TGTGCCGGGCGCGTAGCAGGGCAGGGGGTCCCAAATGAGCAGTTCTTC.

The CDR3 DNA reads as TGTGCCAGCAGCCTTGTGGGGCTAGCGGAAGCCTACAATGAGCAGTTCTTC. Translating it yields CASSLVGLAEAYNEQFF. The rearrangement uses TRBV7-9 and TRBJ2-1, with TRBD2 matching over 7 bases. The germline V gene has CDR1 SEHNR and CDR2 FQNEAQ (reference sequence). J lost 2 bases, V lost 5 bases, and 12 bases had no gene match. This CDR3 has 17 amino acids.

The V gene is TRBV7-8, the J gene TRBJ1-5, with 7 bases lining up with TRBD1. Germline CDR1 SGHVS, CDR2 FQNEAQ. CDR3 length: 13 amino acids. J gave up 4 bases and V 5 bases, and 2 bases lay outside the gene matches. For the CDR3, the DNA is TGTGCCAGCAGCCCGGGACAGAATCAGCCCCAGCATTTT. The encoded protein is CASSPGQNQPQHF. Filled out from reference TRBV7-8 and TRBJ1-5, the complete variable domain reads GAGVSQSPRYKVAKRGQDVALRCDPISGHVSLFWYQQALGQGPEFLTYFQNEAQLDKSGLPSDRFFAERPEGSVSTLKIQRTQQEDSAVYLCASSPGQNQPQHFGDGTRLSIL.

This rearrangement joins TRBV29-1 to TRBJ1-2; no reliable D call. Germline V gene lookup returns CDR1 SQVTM and CDR2 ANQGSEA. The CDR3 contains 11 residues. The V end was cut by 4 bases, the J end by 14 bases, with 17 bases between. The CDR3 nucleotides are TGCAGCGTTGGAACCCCACGGGATTGGACCTTC. The encoded protein is CSVGTPRDWTF. Using reference TRBV29-1 and TRBJ1-2 for the parts outside the CDR3, the full variable domain is SAVISQKPSRDICQRGTSLTIQCQVDSQVTMMFWYRQQPGQSLTLIATANQGSEATYESGFVIDKFPISRPNLTFSTLTVSNMSPEDSSIYLCSVGTPRDWTFGSGTRLTVV.

The chain joins TRBV7-9 to TRBJ1-4; D unclear. The germline gives CDR1 SEHNR, CDR2 FQNEAQ (reference sequence). The CDR3 contains 14 residues. V lost 7 bases, J lost 4 bases, and 13 bases lay in between. The CDR3 nucleotides read TGTGCCAGCACCGCAGCCCGGGGTAATGAAAAACTGTTTTTT. Encoded protein: CASTAARGNEKLFF.

The rearrangement links TRBV5-1 to TRBJ1-2, with D perhaps TRBD1 (5 bases). V was shortened by 0 bases and J by 4 bases, with 16 bases between the two germline ends. Germline V gives CDR1 SGHRS, CDR2 YFSETQ. The CDR3 covers 16 residues. Written as DNA, the CDR3 is TGCGCCAGCAGCTTGGACCCGACAGACGACCCCTATGGCTACACCTTC. Translating gives CASSLDPTDDPYGYTF. The complete variable domain, with remaining parts taken from reference TRBV5-1 and TRBJ1-2, reads KAGVTQTPRYLIKTRGQQVTLSCSPISGHRSVSWYQQTPGQGLQFLFEYFSETQRNKGNFPGRFSGRQFSNSRSEMNVSTLELGDSALYLCASSLDPTDDPYGYTFGSGTRLTVV.

The genes are TRBV9 and TRBJ1-3; no firm D call. CDR1 is SGDLS and CDR2 is YYNGEE in the germline V gene. Trimming removed 0 bases from V and 2 bases from J, with 6 bases in between. This CDR3 comprises 14 residues. The CDR3 spells CASSVGNTGNTIYF. CDR3 nucleotides: TGTGCCAGCAGCGTAGGTAATACTGGAAACACCATATATTTT.

The V gene is TRBV18, the J gene TRBJ2-7; TRBD1 might be the D (6 bases). Germline assignment: CDR1 KGHSH and CDR2 LQKENI. Trimming removed 3 bases at V and 1 base at J, with 16 bases between. The CDR3 consists of 16 residues. The CDR3 bases are TGTGCCAGCTCACCTCCCTACCTACAGGGATCCTACGAGCAGTACTTC. It codes for CASSPPYLQGSYEQYF.

The gene calls are TRBV10-3 and TRBJ1-4; 7 nucleotides agree with TRBD1. The CDR3 is 16 residues long. CDR1 ENHRY and CDR2 SYGVKD come from the germline V gene. J lost 5 bases, V lost 0 bases, and 6 bases had no gene match. The CDR3 DNA follows: TGTGCCATCAGTGAGTCGAGGGGACAGAGAAATGAAAAACTGTTTTTT. Translation: CAISESRGQRNEKLFF.

This clone was picked up one time. This chain links TRBV5-1 with TRBJ2-1, with 14 positions matching TRBD2. The CDR3 contains 13 residues. The V gene end was trimmed by 8 bases and the J gene end by 7 bases; junction bases not matched to a gene: 2. Germline V CDR1 and CDR2: SGHRS, YFSETQ. The CDR3: CARWTSGRNEQFF. CDR3 nucleotides: TGCGCCAGGTGGACTAGCGGGAGGAATGAGCAGTTCTTC.

This chain uses TRBV9 with TRBJ2-2; D not resolved. V was pared by 6 bases and J by 6 bases, with 6 bases between. The germline gives CDR1 SGDLS, CDR2 YYNGEE. The CDR3 loop spans 11 amino acids. CDR3 protein: CASTRSGELFF. CDR3 nucleotide sequence: TGTGCCAGCACTCGGTCCGGGGAGCTGTTTTTT.

The V call is TRBV7-3, the J call TRBJ2-3, with 10 bases fitting TRBD2. V was clipped by 4 bases and J by 3 bases; unmatched bases: 16. Per the germline V gene, CDR1 is SGHTA and CDR2 is FQGTGA. The CDR3 is 19 amino acids. The CDR3 reads CASSSLGGQSGGETDTQYF. The CDR3 DNA reads as TGTGCCAGCAGCTCCCTCGGGGGCCAAAGCGGGGGGGAGACAGATACGCAGTATTTT. Full variable domain (remainder filled in from reference TRBV7-3 and TRBJ2-3): GAGVSQTPSNKVTEKGKYVELRCDPISGHTALYWYRQSLGQGPEFLIYFQGTGAADDSGLPNDRFFAVRPEGSVSTLKIQRTERGDSAVYLCASSSLGGQSGGETDTQYFGPGTRLTVL.

The chain is built from TRBV10-2 and TRBJ2-3; 9 bases are a match to TRBD2. In germline, CDR1 is WSHSY, CDR2 SAAADI. The CDR3 totals 17 residues. J lost 2 bases, V lost 7 bases, and 13 bases had no gene match. CDR3 loop: CASKRREGQENTDTQYF. CDR3 nucleotide sequence: TGCGCCAGCAAGCGGCGGGAGGGTCAAGAGAACACAGATACGCAGTATTTT.

J is TRBJ1-2 and V is TRBV29-1; 8 bases are a match to TRBD1. This CDR3 has 13 residues. Germline trimming cut 3 bases from V and 7 bases from J; bases unmatched to any gene: 7. Germline CDR1 is SQVTM and CDR2 is ANQGSEA. As DNA, the CDR3 is TGCAGCGTTGACGAGACAGGGGCAGGTGGCTACACCTTC. This translates into CSVDETGAGGYTF.

V gene TRBV9 combines with J gene TRBJ1-1; 7 bases align to TRBD1. The CDR3 is made up of 13 amino acids. Germline V gene data show CDR1 as SGDLS and CDR2 as YYNGEE. The V and J ends lost 3 bases and 7 bases, in that order; junction bases with no gene match: 6. The CDR3 DNA follows: TGTGCCAGCAGCGCAGGGGGATTTGGTGAAGCTTTCTTT. It yields the protein CASSAGGFGEAFF.

This chain links TRBV4-1 with TRBJ2-1, with D tentatively TRBD2 (5 bases). V dropped 1 base and J dropped 0 bases, with 13 bases sitting between them. CDR3 size: 17 residues. Germline CDR1 reads MGHRA; CDR2 reads YSYEKL. The CDR3 bases are TGCGCCAGCAGCCAAGGGCCAGCGGAGAGCTCCTACAATGAGCAGTTCTTC. This gives the protein CASSQGPAESSYNEQFF.

V usage is TRBV7-9 and J usage is TRBJ2-7; D not certain. The V gene lost 5 bases and the J gene lost 3 bases, with 20 bases spanning the gap. CDR1 is SEHNR, CDR2 FQNEAQ, per germline (reference sequence). The CDR3 is 16 amino acids. The CDR3 loop is CASSTGGRPRHYEQYF. The CDR3 DNA reads as TGTGCCAGCAGCACCGGCGGAAGGCCACGTCACTACGAGCAGTACTTC.

V is TRBV5-1 and J is TRBJ1-1, with D tentatively TRBD1 (5 bases). CDR3 length equals 16 residues. Germline values: CDR1 SGHRS, CDR2 YFSETQ. The V end was cut by 4 bases, the J end by 0 bases, with 16 bases between. For the CDR3, the DNA is TGCGCCAGCAGCCTGACCCCGACAGCTATGAACACTGAAGCTTTCTTT. This translates into CASSLTPTAMNTEAFF.

V and J are TRBV4-1 and TRBJ1-1; 9 bases map to TRBD1. The CDR3 covers 14 residues. Germline CDR1 MGHRA, CDR2 YSYEKL. V lost 3 bases, J lost 4 bases, and 3 bases stayed unmatched. CDR3 residues: CASSHGQGPTEAFF. The CDR3 DNA reads TGCGCCAGCAGCCACGGACAGGGGCCCACTGAAGCTTTCTTT.

The CDR3 nucleotides read TGCGCCAGCAAACTAGCGGGAGTATCGGTTAGCACCGGGGAGCTGTTTTTT. It yields the protein CASKLAGVSVSTGELFF. This chain links TRBV5-1 with TRBJ2-2, with 11 bases lining up with TRBD2. The V and J ends lost 6 bases and 4 bases, in that order; junction bases with no gene match: 11. The CDR3 consists of 17 residues. Germline V gene lookup returns CDR1 SGHRS and CDR2 YFSETQ.

The chain carries TRBV18 and TRBJ1-3; D call uncertain. CDR3 length equals 13 residues. The V gene's germline CDR1 is KGHSH and CDR2 LQKENI. With 3 bases removed from V and 4 bases from J, the gap between germline ends came to 7 bases. CDR3 protein: CASSPEAGNTIYF. As DNA, the CDR3 is TGTGCCAGCTCACCTGAAGCGGGAAACACCATATATTTT.

CDR3 in DNA: TGTGCCAGCAGCTTATGGGAGGGGGAGACCCAGTACTTC. Translating gives CASSLWEGETQYF. The chain combines TRBV7-9 with TRBJ2-5; TRBD2 aligns across 7 bases. V lost 2 bases to trimming and J lost 5 bases; unmatched junction nucleotides: 2. The CDR3 spans 13 residues. Looked up from germline, CDR1 is SEHNR and CDR2 is FQNEAQ (reference sequence).

V usage is TRBV9 and J usage is TRBJ2-7; D unresolved. The V gene lost 0 bases and the J gene lost 2 bases, with 18 bases spanning the gap. Germline V CDR1 and CDR2: SGDLS, YYNGEE. The CDR3 consists of 17 residues. In DNA form, the CDR3 reads TGTGCCAGCAGCGTAGCCGGGTCAGTTGGCCGGACCTACGAGCAGTACTTC. Protein: CASSVAGSVGRTYEQYF.

The rearrangement joins TRBV6-5 to TRBJ2-1; 7 bases are shared with TRBD2. There are 13 residues in the CDR3. Trimming took 5 bases from V and 5 from J; bases not matched to a gene: 3. Germline assignment: CDR1 MNHEY and CDR2 SVGAGI. The CDR3 is CASSPGTNNEQFF. As DNA, the CDR3 is TGTGCCAGCAGTCCCGGGACTAACAATGAGCAGTTCTTC.

J is TRBJ2-3 and V is TRBV9; possibly TRBD1 for D (6 bases). Trimming removed 0 bases from V and 9 bases from J, with 8 bases in between. The CDR3 is 12 amino acids. Germline CDR1 and CDR2: SGDLS and YYNGEE. The CDR3 region has the DNA TGTGCCAGCAGCGTAGAACAGGGCACGCAGTATTTT. This codes for CASSVEQGTQYF.

This sequence joins TRBV30 and TRBJ1-5; 9 bases line up with TRBD1. Per the germline V gene, CDR1 is GTSNPN and CDR2 is SVGIG (reference sequence). After removal of 3 bases from V and 7 bases from J, the junction contained 4 bases not matched to a gene. The CDR3 has 13 amino acids. Here the CDR3 reads CAWRGQGRQPQHF. CDR3 in DNA: TGTGCCTGGAGGGGACAGGGAAGACAGCCCCAGCATTTT.

The chain links TRBV15 to TRBJ1-1; a weak D match, TRBD1 (6 bases). V was clipped by 5 bases and J by 13 bases, with 23 bases between them. The CDR3 has 14 residues. The germline V gene encodes CDR1 LNHNV and CDR2 YYDKDF (reference sequence). The CDR3 DNA is TGTGCCACCAGCCCCGGCGGGGGGCGGTCGGCGGGTTTCTTT. This sequence encodes CATSPGGGRSAGFF.

This CDR3 reads CASSPAGAVTYNEQFF. DNA for the CDR3: TGTGCCAGCAGCCCCGCGGGGGCTGTCACCTACAATGAGCAGTTCTTC. This sequence joins TRBV11-3 and TRBJ2-1, with D possibly being TRBD2 (7 bases). This CDR3 contains 16 residues. The germline gives CDR1 SGHNT, CDR2 YENEEA. Deletions cut 5 bases from V and 2 bases from J, with 16 bases between.